These 27 T cell receptor beta chains share one sample of origin, sequenced in a study of graft-versus-host responses after intestinal transplantation. This table comes from immunoSEQ multiplex PCR, and its TCRdb copy is limited to in-frame clones, with some not included. In the table there are just under 85,000 clones, roughly 90% of which are singletons. For these TCRs, the target antigens are not known. This sample comprised unstimulated CD8+ T cells sorted from spleen or lymph node cells, obtained before transplant. These receptors were obtained from a human donor who was the organ donor for an intestinal transplant.

The chain employs TRBV29-1 and TRBJ1-1; D perhaps matches TRBD1 (5 bases). This CDR3 region has 13 residues. The V end lost 3 bases, the J end lost 1 base, and 9 bases lay between the germline ends. Germline V gene lookup returns CDR1 SQVTM and CDR2 ANQGSEA. The CDR3 coding sequence is TGCAGCGTTGAGGTCAGGGAGAACACTGAAGCTTTCTTT. This gives the protein CSVEVRENTEAFF.

This sequence joins TRBV5-6 and TRBJ2-3; D is undetermined. V lost 6 bases to trimming and J lost 2 bases, with 10 bases between them. There are 13 residues in the CDR3. Germline V gene sequence: CDR1 SGHDT, CDR2 YYEEEE. The CDR3 spells CASNPLDTDTQYF. The CDR3, as DNA: TGTGCCAGCAACCCGCTAGACACAGATACGCAGTATTTT.

The chain is built from TRBV5-1 and TRBJ2-1, with D uncertain. Germline V lookup: CDR1 SGHRS, CDR2 YFSETQ. Trimming took 4 bases from V and 0 from J, leaving 8 bases between them. This CDR3 contains 14 residues. The CDR3 nucleotides read TGCGCCAGCAGCACGACCTCCTCCTACAATGAGCAGTTCTTC. Residues: CASSTTSSYNEQFF. The whole variable domain, remainder taken from reference TRBV5-1 and TRBJ2-1, is KAGVTQTPRYLIKTRGQQVTLSCSPISGHRSVSWYQQTPGQGLQFLFEYFSETQRNKGNFPGRFSGRQFSNSRSEMNVSTLELGDSALYLCASSTTSSYNEQFFGPGTRLTVL.

The chain carries TRBV5-1 and TRBJ2-3; 15 positions match TRBD2. The CDR3 consists of 17 residues. The V gene's germline CDR1 is SGHRS and CDR2 YFSETQ. J lost 6 bases, V lost 2 bases, and 7 bases had no gene match. The CDR3 region is CASSLVGLAGGSDTQYF. The CDR3 DNA reads TGCGCCAGCAGCTTAGTAGGACTAGCGGGAGGGTCCGATACGCAGTATTTT.

The J gene is TRBJ2-7, the V gene TRBV7-9, with a possible D match to TRBD2 (5 bases). Trimming cost V 4 bases and J 6 bases, with 10 bases left between them. Germline CDR1 reads SEHNR; CDR2 reads FQNEAQ (reference sequence). The CDR3 has 12 amino acids. The DNA for the CDR3 is TGTGCCAGCAGCTCCGACTATTCCGAGCAGTACTTC. Encoded protein: CASSSDYSEQYF.

V is TRBV21-1 and J is TRBJ2-7; TRBD2, the table's D call, was not compared with the DNA. TRBV21-1 is classified as a pseudogene. This CDR3 region has 16 residues. The CDR3 nucleotides are TGTGCCAGCAGACCGGTCTTAGCTACACGTTTAGACGAGCAGTACTTC. Its translation: CASRPVLATRLDEQYF.

The rearrangement links TRBV6-5 to TRBJ2-7; TRBD1 matches at 8 bases. Germline V lookup: CDR1 MNHEY, CDR2 SVGAGI. J was trimmed by 4 bases and V by 6 bases; bases with no gene match: 11. The CDR3 has 15 residues. The CDR3 DNA is TGTGCCAGCAGAGTAGACAGGGGTTCTTTTTACGAGCAGTACTTC. It translates to CASRVDRGSFYEQYF.

The chain links TRBV27 to TRBJ1-1; possibly TRBD1 for D (6 bases). The CDR3 runs to 10 residues. The V gene's germline CDR1 is MNHEY and CDR2 SMNVEV (reference sequence). This CDR3 is CAAGGAGAFF. Here the CDR3 DNA reads TGTGCGGCGGGGGGGGCTGGAGCTTTCTTT.

This clone was seen only once. This chain links TRBV18 with TRBJ2-1; D not certain. Trimming shortened V by 0 bases and J by 1 base, and 7 bases separated the two germline ends. Germline V gene sequence: CDR1 KGHSH, CDR2 LQKENI. The CDR3 is made up of 15 amino acids. The CDR3 region has the DNA TGTGCCAGCTCACCACCGGAGTGGTCCTACAATGAGCAGTTCTTC. It is translated as CASSPPEWSYNEQFF. The complete variable domain, with remaining parts taken from reference TRBV18 and TRBJ2-1, reads NAGVMQNPRHLVRRRGQEARLRCSPMKGHSHVYWYRQLPEEGLKFMVYLQKENIIDESGMPKERFSAEFPKEGPSILRIQQVVRGDSAAYFCASSPPEWSYNEQFFGPGTRLTVL.

The chain joins TRBV14 to TRBJ2-3; D gene uncertain. Germline V gene data show CDR1 as SGHDN and CDR2 as FVKESK. Trimming left V 0 bases short and J 7 bases short, with 8 bases between. This CDR3 spans 13 amino acids. In nucleotides, the CDR3 is TGTGCCAGCAGCCAAGAGACGGGCCATACGCAGTATTTT. Its protein product is CASSQETGHTQYF.

The chain carries TRBV21-1 and TRBJ2-1; the D call TRBD2 from the table was never checked on the DNA. TRBV21-1 corresponds to a pseudogene. This CDR3 comprises 15 residues. CDR3 in DNA: TGTGCCAGCAGCAAAACTAGCATCAGCTACAATGAGCAGTTCTTC. This codes for CASSKTSISYNEQFF.

The chain is built from TRBV6-1 and TRBJ2-7; 7 positions agree with TRBD1. Losses at the gene ends were 2 bases for V and 5 bases for J; bases not matched to a gene: 3. The CDR3 has 13 amino acids. Per germline, CDR1 MNHNS and CDR2 SASEGT. The CDR3 sequence is CASSERQGHEQYF. CDR3 in DNA: TGTGCCAGCAGTGAAAGACAGGGCCACGAGCAGTACTTC.

This rearrangement joins TRBV5-6 to TRBJ2-7; TRBD2 is a possible D gene (7 bases). V was trimmed by 4 bases and J by 7 bases, leaving 21 bases between them. The CDR3 covers 15 residues. Germline V gene data show CDR1 as SGHDT and CDR2 as YYEEEE. CDR3 nucleotide sequence: TGTGCCAGCAGCCGCACCGGAGGGGGGGCGAGGGAGCAGTACTTC. Protein product: CASSRTGGGAREQYF.

The chain joins TRBV27 to TRBJ2-3; 10 nucleotides agree with TRBD2. Germline V lookup: CDR1 MNHEY, CDR2 SMNVEV (reference sequence). V was pared by 5 bases and J by 0 bases, with 5 bases of the junction left unmatched. CDR3 length: 16 amino acids. The CDR3 reads CASSASTSGSTDTQYF. The CDR3 bases are TGTGCCAGCAGTGCATCGACTAGCGGGAGCACAGATACGCAGTATTTT.

The rearrangement uses TRBV11-2 and TRBJ1-6; D gene unclear. The CDR3 contains 14 residues. Between the trimmed V and J ends, which lost 5 bases and 10 bases, there was a span of 15 bases. Germline CDR1 reads SGHAT; CDR2 reads FQNNGV. The CDR3 DNA follows: TGTGCCAGCAGCCGGACGGGCGGTGAGTCACCCCTCCACTTT. Its protein is CASSRTGGESPLHF.

This clone occurred once. The chain joins TRBV27 to TRBJ2-7; 8 bases align to TRBD2. CDR3 length: 12 amino acids. V lost 6 bases and J lost 5; bases outside the gene matches: 3. From germline, CDR1 is MNHEY and CDR2 SMNVEV (reference sequence). The CDR3 region is CASSSGGHEQYF. Written as DNA, the CDR3 is TGTGCCAGCAGCTCGGGGGGGCACGAGCAGTACTTC.

The J gene is TRBJ1-2, the V gene TRBV14, with D perhaps TRBD1 (6 bases). The V and J ends lost 0 bases and 3 bases respectively, with 14 bases between them. The length of the CDR3 is 16 residues. CDR1 and CDR2 from the germline V gene are SGHDN and FVKESK. The CDR3 sequence: CASSQDLGGTDYGYTF. The DNA for the CDR3 is TGTGCCAGCAGCCAAGACCTGGGGGGCACCGACTATGGCTACACCTTC.

The gene calls are TRBV28 and TRBJ2-1; D uncertain. The germline gives CDR1 MDHEN, CDR2 SYDVKM. Trimming left V 3 bases short and J 0 bases short, with 9 bases between. The CDR3 spans 15 residues. This CDR3 reads CASSFDPNSYNEQFF. CDR3 in DNA: TGTGCCAGCAGTTTCGACCCAAACTCCTACAATGAGCAGTTCTTC.

A few counts support this clone. The chain carries TRBV7-9 and TRBJ1-3, with TRBD1 matching over 10 bases. The germline CDR1 and CDR2 sequences are SEHNR and FQNEAQ (reference sequence). The CDR3 is 15 amino acids. The J segment lost 8 bases and the V segment lost 6 bases, leaving 10 bases of the junction unmatched. The CDR3 is CASSRMTGGEDTIYF. CDR3 DNA: TGTGCCAGCAGTCGAATGACAGGGGGCGAGGACACCATATATTTT.

The CDR3 reads CASSSGQGAGNTIYF. The CDR3 DNA is TGTGCCAGCAGCTCGGGACAGGGAGCTGGAAACACCATATATTTT. The chain recombines TRBV7-6 with TRBJ1-3, with TRBD1 identical over 9 bases. The CDR3 is made up of 15 amino acids. Trimming removed 4 bases from V and 2 bases from J; junction bases left unmatched: 3. From germline, CDR1 is SGHVS and CDR2 FNYEAQ.

The chain carries TRBV6-5 and TRBJ2-3; 9 bases map to TRBD1. Germline CDR1 and CDR2: MNHEY and SVGAGI. This CDR3 is 15 amino acids long. V gave up 5 bases and J gave up 1 base; unmatched junction bases: 4. The CDR3 DNA follows: TGTGCCAGCAGTCCCCGGGACAGGGGCACAGATACGCAGTATTTT. This translates into CASSPRDRGTDTQYF.

The rearrangement links TRBV11-2 to TRBJ1-6; D is unclear. From germline, CDR1 is SGHAT and CDR2 FQNNGV. This CDR3 region has 17 residues. V was trimmed by 1 base and J by 0 bases, leaving 10 bases between them. The CDR3 bases are TGTGCCAGCAGCTTAGGGCCGACACGCTCCTATAATTCACCCCTCCACTTT. Translating it yields CASSLGPTRSYNSPLHF.

Only one count was recorded for this clone. This sequence joins TRBV4-1 and TRBJ1-3; D gene ambiguous. V was pared by 0 bases and J by 0 bases, with 9 bases between. The CDR3 spans 16 residues. Germline V lookup: CDR1 MGHRA, CDR2 YSYEKL. CDR3 bases: TGCGCCAGCAGCCAAGAATCTGGGTCCTCTGGAAACACCATATATTTT. Translating gives CASSQESGSSGNTIYF.

J is TRBJ1-1 and V is TRBV28; D perhaps matches TRBD1 (5 bases). Per germline, CDR1 MDHEN and CDR2 SYDVKM. Trimming took 4 bases from V and 7 from J, leaving 10 bases between them. This CDR3 is built from 12 residues. The CDR3 loop is CASSSYDSEAFF. DNA for the CDR3: TGTGCCAGCAGTTCCTACGACAGTGAAGCTTTCTTT.

The chain is built from TRBV6-1 and TRBJ1-3, with D perhaps matching TRBD1 (5 bases). Germline assignment: CDR1 MNHNS and CDR2 SASEGT. The CDR3 contains 15 residues. Trimming took 7 bases from V and 0 from J, leaving 13 bases between them. The DNA for the CDR3 is TGTGCCAGCACCGCTCGACAGAACTCTGGAAACACCATATATTTT. This translates into CASTARQNSGNTIYF.

The J gene is TRBJ1-1, the V gene TRBV5-1; no definite D call. Per germline, CDR1 SGHRS and CDR2 YFSETQ. The CDR3 is 13 residues long. V was shortened by 3 bases and J by 7 bases, with 13 bases between the two germline ends. For the CDR3, the DNA is TGCGCCAGCAGCTCCGGTCCTCGGGATGAAGCTTTCTTT. Translation: CASSSGPRDEAFF.

The J gene is TRBJ2-2, the V gene TRBV19, with TRBD2 identical over 9 bases. The CDR3 is 19 residues long. With V trimmed by 4 bases and J by 3 bases, 15 bases remained unmatched. Germline-derived CDR1 and CDR2 are LNHDA and SQIVND (reference sequence). CDR3: CASSTRLAEEGLYTGELFF. The CDR3 DNA is TGTGCCAGTAGTACCCGACTAGCGGAAGAGGGGCTTTACACCGGGGAGCTGTTTTTT.